This is a list of T cell receptor beta chains from one sample in a study of T-cell memory formation after mild COVID-19. TCRdb re-analysed the 5' RACE reads in MiXCR, keeping a single row per CDR3 protein. Of 200,000 to 250,000 distinct CDR3 sequences in the sample, roughly a tenth were seen once. Material for sequencing was PBMCs or a T cell subset sorted from them (not recorded which). These receptor sequences come from a man aged 18 to 29 who had mild COVID-19 (a few samples of this study predate the infection). Cell type and time point are not known. Each CDR3 is given with its conserved first and last residue. The D gene is left open where the match is weak. Rows give clone size only sometimes, using once, few, many, or a class for an expanded clone.

size	J	V	D	DNA	CDR3
-	TRBJ1-2	TRBV30	-	TGTGCCTGCCACCACGGCCTGAACTATGGCTACACCTTC	CACHHGLNYGYTF
few	TRBJ1-2	TRBV3-1	TRBD1	TGTGCCAGCAGCTCCAACCGACAGGGCCCCTATGGCTACACCTTC	CASSSNRQGPYGYTF
-	TRBJ1-5	TRBV7-2	-	TGTGCCAGCACTCCGACCCCATATCAGCCCCAGCATTTT	CASTPTPYQPQHF
-	TRBJ2-7	TRBV29-1	-	TGCAGCGTTGAAGTTCGGGACTCCTACGAGCAGTACTTC	CSVEVRDSYEQYF
few	TRBJ2-3	TRBV7-2	TRBD2	TGTGCCAGCAGCCCCAGACCGGGACTAGCGGGGGAGACAGATACGCAGTATTTT	CASSPRPGLAGETDTQYF
few	TRBJ2-5	TRBV5-1	-	TGCGCCAGCAGCCGAGCGGGCCCTCAAGAGACCCAGTACTTC	CASSRAGPQETQYF
few	TRBJ2-7	TRBV20-1	TRBD2	TGCAGTGCTAGGACTAGCGGGGGCTACGAGCAGTACTTC	CSARTSGGYEQYF
-	TRBJ2-5	TRBV7-2	-	TGTGCCAGCAGCTTAACAGGGAGTAGGGGAGAGACCCAGTACTTC	CASSLTGSRGETQYF
-	TRBJ2-7	TRBV5-1	-	TGCGCCAGCAGCTCTGGAGGGGGCTACGAGCAGTACTTC	CASSSGGGYEQYF
few	TRBJ1-5	TRBV23-1	TRBD1	TGCGCCAGCAGTCAACAGGGGGCTCAGCCCCAGCATTTT	CASSQQGAQPQHF
-	TRBJ2-1	TRBV6-1	-	TGTGCCAGCAGGGGCTCGCTTAGTGGGAATGAGCAGTTCTTC	CASRGSLSGNEQFF
few	TRBJ2-6	TRBV9	-	TGTGCCAGCAGCGTCTTCTCCTCTGGGGCCAACGTCCTGACTTTC	CASSVFSSGANVLTF
-	TRBJ2-3	TRBV20-1	-	TGCAGTGCTAGAGTACGGACAGATACGCAGTATTTT	CSARVRTDTQYF
-	TRBJ1-1	TRBV29-1	TRBD1	TGCAGCGCTCCCCGAACCAGGGGGACGGGGAACACTGAAGCTTTCTTT	CSAPRTRGTGNTEAFF
-	TRBJ1-3	TRBV5-6	-	TGTGCCAGCAGCACTTGGAACCAGCCGTCGGAGGCTGGAAACACCATATATTTT	CASSTWNQPSEAGNTIYF
-	TRBJ1-5	TRBV4-1	-	TGCGCCAGCAGCCAAGATGAGAGGTCATCTCAGCCCCAGCATTTT	CASSQDERSSQPQHF
many	TRBJ1-5	TRBV21-1	-	TGTGCCAGGTCCGACAGGGTTGATCAGCCCCAGCATTTT	CARSDRVDQPQHF
-	TRBJ1-5	TRBV7-2	-	TGTGCCAGCAGCTTTAGTATGGATCAGCCCCAGCATTTT	CASSFSMDQPQHF
-	TRBJ2-3	TRBV7-2	TRBD2	TGTGCCAGCAGGGGGGGGGGACGGCAGATCACAGATACGCAGTATTTT	CASRGGGRQITDTQYF
many	TRBJ1-5	TRBV29-1	-	TGCAGCGTCGCCGATGGGGTCCTTGGCAATCAGCCCCAGCATTTT	CSVADGVLGNQPQHF
many	TRBJ2-3	TRBV7-3	-	TGTGCCAGCAGCCCGCAAGTGACAGATACGCAGTATTTT	CASSPQVTDTQYF
-	TRBJ1-5	TRBV4-3	-	TGCGCCAGCAGCCAAGCTGTTGGACGTGCCAATCAGCCCCAGCATTTT	CASSQAVGRANQPQHF
few	TRBJ1-2	TRBV12-3/TRBV12-4	-	TGTGCCAGCAGTTTAGGGACCGACTATGGCTACACCTTC	CASSLGTDYGYTF
-	TRBJ1-6	TRBV12-3/TRBV12-4	-	TGTGCCAGCAGTTTGGCGGCTACCTATAATTCACCCCTCCACTTT	CASSLAATYNSPLHF
-	TRBJ2-3	TRBV7-2	TRBD1	TGTGCCAGCAGCTTAGGGACAGGGGGAGATACGCAGTATTTT	CASSLGTGGDTQYF
many	TRBJ1-1	TRBV5-1	TRBD1	TGCGCCAGCAGCAGGGGGCTTAGCACTGAAGCTTTCTTT	CASSRGLSTEAFF
many	TRBJ2-2	TRBV12-3/TRBV12-4	TRBD2	TGTGCCAGCAATCAGCGGGGCACCGGGGAGCTGTTTTTT	CASNQRGTGELFF
-	TRBJ2-1	TRBV28	-	TGTGCCAGCAGTTTGCATCCTAGCTACAATGAGCAGTTCTTC	CASSLHPSYNEQFF
-	TRBJ1-1	TRBV5-1	-	TGCGCCAGCAGCCCTGGTTTTGGTAACACTGAAGCTTTCTTT	CASSPGFGNTEAFF
many	TRBJ2-5	TRBV5-1	-	TGCGCCAGCAGCCCGGGGGTTTCGTGGGGCCTCACCGGAGAGACCCAGTACTTC	CASSPGVSWGLTGETQYF
few	TRBJ1-2	TRBV9	TRBD1	TGTGCCAGCAGCGGTCGGGGACAGGGGCTCTATGGCTACACCTTC	CASSGRGQGLYGYTF
few	TRBJ2-4	TRBV28	TRBD1	TGTGCCAGCAGTGACACAGGGGCTATAGCCAAAAACATTCAGTACTTC	CASSDTGAIAKNIQYF
-	TRBJ1-4	TRBV4-2	-	TGTGCCAGCAGCCAAGACGGGACAAAACTTGAAAAACTGTTTTTT	CASSQDGTKLEKLFF
few	TRBJ1-5	TRBV20-1	TRBD1	TGCAGTGCTGGGACAGGGACCAATCAGCCCCAGCATTTT	CSAGTGTNQPQHF
few	TRBJ1-1	TRBV5-1	-	TGCGCCAGCAGCTTGCGCAGGGGAGGCGAGAACACTGAAGCTTTCTTT	CASSLRRGGENTEAFF
few	TRBJ2-5	TRBV9	TRBD1	TGTGCCAGCAGCGGGCATTCGGGACAGCAAGAGACCCAGTACTTC	CASSGHSGQQETQYF
-	TRBJ2-2	TRBV27	-	TGTGCCAGCAGTTTATTATCCCGCCAGGGAACCGGGGAGCTGTTTTTT	CASSLLSRQGTGELFF
-	TRBJ1-2	TRBV28	-	TGTGCCAGCAGTTCGGCGGCGGATGGCTACACCTTC	CASSSAADGYTF
few	TRBJ2-2	TRBV7-9	-	TGTGCCAGCCCCTCCGGTAACGTTGGGGTGGACACCGGGGAGCTGTTTTTT	CASPSGNVGVDTGELFF